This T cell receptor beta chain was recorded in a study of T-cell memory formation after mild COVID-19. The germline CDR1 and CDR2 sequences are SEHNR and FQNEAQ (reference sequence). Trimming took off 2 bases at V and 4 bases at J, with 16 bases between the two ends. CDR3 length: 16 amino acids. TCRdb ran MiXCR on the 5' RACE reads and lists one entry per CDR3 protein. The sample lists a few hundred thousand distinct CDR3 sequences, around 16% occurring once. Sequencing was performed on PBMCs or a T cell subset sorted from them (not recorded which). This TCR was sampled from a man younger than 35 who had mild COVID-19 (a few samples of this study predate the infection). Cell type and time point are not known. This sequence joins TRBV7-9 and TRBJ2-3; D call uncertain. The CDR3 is CASSLIGRGAADTQYF. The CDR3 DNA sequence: TGTGCCAGCAGCTTAATAGGTCGCGGTGCGGCAGATACGCAGTATTTT.